One and the same sample provided the 32 T cell receptor beta chains below, sequenced in a study of spatial heterogeneity in lung cancer. The time point is: sample taken at primary tumor resection. Study-wide results and caveats: For expanded intratumoral alpha and beta TCRs, counts tracked tumor mutation counts.

TCRdb redid the calling of the 5' RACE reads with MiXCR, one entry per CDR3 protein. Among 4,500 to 5,500 distinct CDR3 sequences listed, about an eighth were seen once. No antigen is known for these receptors. The source was lung tumor tissue, collected at surgery. The origin of the receptors is a female donor with early-stage non-small cell lung cancer.

This clonotype is deemed medium-sized. This chain links TRBV7-2 with TRBJ2-4, with D possibly being TRBD1 or TRBD2 (5 bases each). The CDR3 consists of 17 residues. The germline V and J ends were trimmed by 3 bases and 0 bases, with 15 bases remaining between them. The germline V gene encodes CDR1 SGHTA and CDR2 FQGNSA. The CDR3 region is CASSFYRGDLAKNIQYF. The CDR3, as DNA: TGTGCCAGCAGCTTCTATCGGGGCGACCTAGCCAAAAACATTCAGTACTTC.

This clonotype is termed medium-sized. The chain uses TRBV27 and TRBJ2-5; D remains ambiguous. From germline, CDR1 is MNHEY and CDR2 SMNVEV (reference sequence). The germline V and J ends were trimmed by 5 bases and 7 bases, with 14 bases remaining between them. The CDR3 consists of 13 residues. Written as DNA, the CDR3 is TGTGCCAGCAGTAGGCGGAACGGTGGGACCCAGTACTTC. It specifies CASSRRNGGTQYF.

This clonotype was counted ten times or more. V is TRBV12-3 or TRBV12-4 and J is TRBJ2-3; 9 bases are a match to TRBD2. Trimming at V came to 3 bases and at J to 4 bases, leaving 14 bases not matched to a gene. The CDR3 runs 18 residues. The CDR3 DNA sequence: TGTGCCAGCAGTTTTACCGGGACTAGCATAATGAAAGCAGATACGCAGTATTTT. This sequence encodes CASSFTGTSIMKADTQYF.

This clonotype rates as medium-sized (0.01 to 0.1%). The CDR3 reads CASMLVNEQFF. CDR3 sequence (DNA): TGTGCCAGCATGCTAGTTAATGAGCAGTTCTTC. The rearrangement links TRBV6-5 to TRBJ2-1; D ambiguous. Germline assignment: CDR1 MNHEY and CDR2 SVGAGI. CDR3 length: 11 residues. The V end lost 7 bases, the J end lost 7 bases, and 8 bases lay between the germline ends.

This clonotype rates as medium-sized. This rearrangement joins TRBV11-2 to TRBJ2-3; 8 nucleotides align to TRBD2. J gave up 2 bases and V 6 bases, and 4 bases lay outside the gene matches. The CDR3 covers 14 residues. CDR1 is SGHAT, CDR2 FQNNGV, per germline. The CDR3 coding sequence is TGTGCCAGCAGGCTAGCGGGCCCCACAGATACGCAGTATTTT. It codes for CASRLAGPTDTQYF.

This clonotype was observed a few times. This rearrangement joins TRBV20-1 to TRBJ2-1; D is undetermined. Germline V gene lookup returns CDR1 DFQATT and CDR2 SNEGSKA (reference sequence). The CDR3 loop spans 13 amino acids. The germline V and J ends were trimmed by 1 base and 8 bases, with 12 bases remaining between them. DNA for the CDR3: TGCAGTGCTAGAGCTCTGCCGGTGGATGAGCAGTTCTTC. This gives the protein CSARALPVDEQFF.

By sample fraction, this clonotype is medium-sized. V and J are TRBV6-6 and TRBJ1-6; maybe TRBD1 (6 bases). This CDR3 is built from 18 residues. With 7 bases removed from V and 4 bases from J, the gap between germline ends came to 23 bases. Germline V gene sequence: CDR1 MNHNY, CDR2 SVGAGI (reference sequence). The CDR3 loop is CASTPTGMGGRYNSPLHF. The CDR3 DNA sequence: TGTGCCAGCACACCTACGGGGATGGGGGGCCGATATAATTCACCCCTCCACTTT.

This clonotype rates as medium-sized. V and J are TRBV5-5 and TRBJ2-2; TRBD1 aligns across 8 bases. The V and J ends lost 1 base and 1 base, in that order; junction bases with no gene match: 6. CDR1 is SGHKS and CDR2 is YYEKEE in the germline V gene (reference sequence). CDR3 length: 17 residues. CDR3 coding DNA: TGTGCCAGCAGCTTGTCTAAGGGGACAGGGAACACCGGGGAGCTGTTTTTT. Translating it yields CASSLSKGTGNTGELFF. Supplemented by reference TRBV5-5 and TRBJ2-2, the full variable domain reads DAGVTQSPTHLIKTRGQQVTLRCSPISGHKSVSWYQQVLGQGPQFIFQYYEKEERGRGNFPDRFSARQFPNYSSELNVNALLLGDSALYLCASSLSKGTGNTGELFFGEGSRLTVL.

This clonotype is labeled as medium-sized. This rearrangement joins TRBV20-1 to TRBJ2-7; 11 bases fit TRBD2. CDR3 length equals 15 residues. Germline lookup yields CDR1 DFQATT and CDR2 SNEGSKA (reference sequence). V gave up 6 bases and J gave up 7 bases; unmatched junction bases: 14. CDR3: CSAPSLAGGPREQYF. DNA for the CDR3: TGCAGTGCCCCCTCCTTAGCGGGGGGGCCGCGGGAGCAGTACTTC.

By share of the sample, this clonotype is medium-sized. The V call is TRBV7-9, the J call TRBJ2-2; no definite D call. V gave up 4 bases and J gave up 5 bases, with 17 bases separating them. The CDR3 extends over 16 amino acids. Germline values: CDR1 SEHNR, CDR2 FQNEAQ (reference sequence). The CDR3 protein is CASSSYVPPVTGELFF. CDR3 DNA sequence: TGTGCCAGCAGCTCTTACGTCCCCCCCGTGACCGGGGAGCTGTTTTTT.

This clonotype was seen a handful of times. The J gene is TRBJ1-5, the V gene TRBV12-3 or TRBV12-4; D is ambiguous. CDR3 length: 13 residues. The germline V and J ends were trimmed by 2 bases and 0 bases, with 2 bases remaining between them. The CDR3 DNA reads TGTGCCAGCAGTTTACGTAGCAATCAGCCCCAGCATTTT. Translation gives CASSLRSNQPQHF.

Here the CDR3 DNA reads TGCGCCAGCAGCTTGGTGGGGGCCCCCTACAATGAGCAGTTCTTC. Translated, it gives CASSLVGAPYNEQFF. The V and J genes are TRBV5-1 and TRBJ2-1; D is perhaps TRBD1 (6 bases). Per the germline V gene, CDR1 is SGHRS and CDR2 is YFSETQ. CDR3 length: 15 residues. V dropped 0 bases and J dropped 2 bases, with 9 bases sitting between them.

This clonotype came up many times. The rearrangement uses TRBV12-3 or TRBV12-4 and TRBJ1-1; weak D call: TRBD1 (6 bases). The CDR3 has 14 residues. V lost 5 bases to trimming and J lost 6 bases, with 16 bases between them. The CDR3 loop is CASSQQGGHAEAFF. CDR3 sequence (DNA): TGTGCCAGCAGTCAACAGGGAGGACATGCTGAAGCTTTCTTT.

There are many counts of this clonotype. This rearrangement joins TRBV12-3 or TRBV12-4 to TRBJ2-2, with TRBD1 matching 7 bases. This CDR3 contains 15 residues. V lost 7 bases and J lost 3; bases outside the gene matches: 8. Written as DNA, the CDR3 is TGTGCCAGCACCTTGAGACAGGGTTACACCGGGGAGCTGTTTTTT. It codes for CASTLRQGYTGELFF.

This clonotype rates as medium-sized. V and J are TRBV12-3 or TRBV12-4 and TRBJ2-2; D is undetermined. Trimming took off 5 bases at V and 4 bases at J, with 5 bases between the two ends. This CDR3 has 12 residues. The CDR3 spells CASSPSTGELFF. DNA for the CDR3: TGTGCCAGCAGTCCATCCACCGGGGAGCTGTTTTTT.

In its sample, this clonotype is medium-sized. The V and J genes are TRBV20-1 and TRBJ1-1; 7 nucleotides agree with TRBD1. The ends lost 0 bases at V and 4 bases at J; junction bases unmatched: 5. Looked up from germline, CDR1 is DFQATT and CDR2 is SNEGSKA (reference sequence). The CDR3 runs to 14 residues. The CDR3 here is CSARDYAGGTEAFF. The CDR3 nucleotides read TGCAGTGCTAGAGATTATGCAGGGGGCACTGAAGCTTTCTTT.

This clonotype is labeled medium-sized. The rearrangement links TRBV12-3 or TRBV12-4 to TRBJ1-6, with TRBD1 identical over 7 bases. After removal of 6 bases from V and 3 bases from J, the junction contained 8 bases not matched to a gene. This CDR3 contains 16 residues. Here the CDR3 reads CASSTGTANYNSPLHF. The DNA of the CDR3 is TGTGCCAGCAGCACCGGGACAGCCAACTATAATTCACCCCTCCACTTT.

This clonotype was observed a few times. This chain connects TRBV11-3 to TRBJ2-2; possibly TRBD1 or TRBD2 for D (6 bases each). Trimming stripped 6 bases from V and 7 bases from J, with 18 bases between. CDR1 and CDR2 from the germline V gene are SGHNT and YENEEA. The CDR3 spans 15 residues. The CDR3 region is CASSQRGTAGGELFF. DNA for the CDR3: TGTGCCAGCAGTCAAAGGGGGACTGCCGGCGGGGAGCTGTTTTTT.

This clonotype is labeled as medium-sized. V and J are TRBV18 and TRBJ1-4; 9 bases line up with TRBD1. The CDR3 consists of 15 residues. Germline CDR1 KGHSH, CDR2 LQKENI. Trimming cost V 4 bases and J 8 bases; bases outside gene matches: 8. CDR3 DNA sequence: TGTGCCAGCTCACAAGACCGGGACAGGGCCGAAAAACTGTTTTTT. Its protein product is CASSQDRDRAEKLFF.

Within the sample, this clonotype is medium-sized. This chain uses TRBV18 with TRBJ2-3; D may match TRBD1 or TRBD2 (5 bases each). CDR1 KGHSH and CDR2 LQKENI come from the germline V gene. The CDR3 is made up of 16 amino acids. With 2 bases removed from V and 1 base from J, the gap between germline ends came to 13 bases. The CDR3 DNA follows: TGTGCCAGCTCACCATTCCGAGGGGCGGGCACAGATACGCAGTATTTT. Protein sequence: CASSPFRGAGTDTQYF.

By share, this clonotype counts as medium-sized. The CDR3 nucleotides read TGCGCCAGCAGCTTGGCCGTGGGCGAGGATGGCTACACCTTC. It specifies CASSLAVGEDGYTF. The chain carries TRBV5-1 and TRBJ1-2; no firm D call. V was clipped by 0 bases and J by 6 bases, with 12 bases between them. Looked up from germline, CDR1 is SGHRS and CDR2 is YFSETQ. The CDR3 covers 14 residues.

This clonotype qualifies as medium-sized. The rearrangement joins TRBV6-6 to TRBJ1-2, with D tentatively TRBD1 (5 bases). The CDR3 is 15 residues long. Germline loops: CDR1 MNHNY, CDR2 SVGAGI (reference sequence). V was cut by 0 bases and J by 3 bases, with 11 bases left in between. The CDR3 region is CASSYSGGGDYGYTF. The CDR3, as DNA: TGTGCCAGCAGTTACTCAGGTGGGGGGGACTATGGCTACACCTTC.

The chain combines TRBV9 with TRBJ1-3; D gene uncertain. V dropped 3 bases and J dropped 2 bases, with 9 bases sitting between them. This CDR3 is built from 14 residues. CDR1 is SGDLS and CDR2 is YYNGEE in the germline V gene. The CDR3 bases are TGTGCCAGCAGCGGGGAGACACCTGGAAACACCATATATTTT. Amino acid sequence: CASSGETPGNTIYF.

Judged by abundance, this clonotype is medium-sized. The V and J genes are TRBV2 and TRBJ2-2, with unresolved D. The CDR3 contains 15 residues. Germline V gene lookup returns CDR1 SNHLY and CDR2 FYNNEI. V lost 1 base and J 6 bases, leaving 12 bases between the germline ends. CDR3: CASSEEGPVAGELFF. For the CDR3, the DNA is TGTGCCAGCAGTGAAGAAGGCCCCGTCGCCGGGGAGCTGTTTTTT.

In its sample, this clonotype is medium-sized (0.01 to 0.1%). The chain combines TRBV30 with TRBJ1-1; 9 positions agree with TRBD1. Looked up from germline, CDR1 is GTSNPN and CDR2 is SVGIG (reference sequence). The CDR3 contains 12 residues. V trimming: 5 bases; J trimming: 7 bases; junction bases outside the gene matches: 5. This chain's CDR3 is CAWGQGIGEAFF. The CDR3 bases are TGTGCCTGGGGACAGGGGATCGGTGAAGCTTTCTTT.

Judged by abundance, this clonotype is medium-sized (0.01 to 0.1%). The genes are TRBV18 and TRBJ2-7; no clear D gene. The CDR3 consists of 14 residues. V was trimmed by 0 bases and J by 4 bases, leaving 10 bases between them. Germline V gene lookup returns CDR1 KGHSH and CDR2 LQKENI. Here the CDR3 reads CASSPPGFEYEQYF. CDR3 nucleotides: TGTGCCAGCTCACCACCGGGTTTTGAATACGAGCAGTACTTC.

Sample share makes this clonotype medium-sized. J is TRBJ1-4 and V is TRBV11-2, with D hard to call. V was trimmed by 3 bases and J by 1 base, leaving 9 bases between them. The germline gives CDR1 SGHAT, CDR2 FQNNGV. The CDR3 runs 15 residues. The CDR3 DNA follows: TGTGCCAGCAGCTTCCGAGGACTAACTAATGAAAAACTGTTTTTT. This gives the protein CASSFRGLTNEKLFF.

This clonotype is medium-sized. V and J are TRBV20-1 and TRBJ2-3; D is undetermined. CDR1 and CDR2 from the germline V gene are DFQATT and SNEGSKA (reference sequence). The CDR3 covers 14 residues. V lost 0 bases and J 5 bases, leaving 12 bases between the germline ends. This chain's CDR3 is CSARDLGIEDTQYF. CDR3 sequence (DNA): TGCAGTGCTAGAGATCTGGGAATCGAAGATACGCAGTATTTT.

This clonotype was seen ten or more times. V and J are TRBV20-1 and TRBJ2-2, with D perhaps matching TRBD1 (5 bases). From germline, CDR1 is DFQATT and CDR2 SNEGSKA (reference sequence). This CDR3 comprises 14 residues. Trimming stripped 4 bases from V and 1 base from J, with 10 bases between. The CDR3 sequence: CSAKGRGNTGELFF. The CDR3 DNA reads TGCAGTGCTAAGGGGCGCGGGAACACCGGGGAGCTGTTTTTT.

In its sample, this clonotype was seen many times. The chain couples TRBV19 to TRBJ1-5, with D perhaps matching TRBD1 (5 bases). The V and J ends lost 4 bases and 0 bases respectively, with 13 bases between them. Looked up from germline, CDR1 is LNHDA and CDR2 is SQIVND (reference sequence). CDR3 length equals 16 residues. As DNA, the CDR3 is TGTGCCAGTAGTAATCAGGGATGGGGTAGCAATCAGCCCCAGCATTTT. Its translation: CASSNQGWGSNQPQHF.

This clonotype has just one count. This may stem from a read error, because a much larger clone lies one nucleotide away. J is TRBJ2-2 and V is TRBV20-1, with 7 positions matching TRBD1. The junction had 6 bases not matched to a gene; V was cut back by 2 bases and J by 6 bases. This CDR3 has 14 residues. The germline V gene encodes CDR1 DFQATT and CDR2 SNEGSKA (reference sequence). The CDR3 DNA is TGCAGTGCTAGATACGACAGGGTCTCCGGGGAGCTGTTTTTT. Protein product: CSARYDRVSGELFF.

This clonotype rates as medium-sized. V is TRBV5-1 and J is TRBJ2-1; no clear D. CDR3 length: 13 amino acids. V was pared by 2 bases and J by 9 bases, with 12 bases between. Germline-derived CDR1 and CDR2 are SGHRS and YFSETQ. This CDR3 is CASSFPQVGEQFF. The CDR3 DNA is TGCGCCAGCAGCTTCCCTCAAGTCGGTGAGCAGTTCTTC.